This T cell receptor (beta chain) was obtained from a study of cytomegalovirus exposure and HLA in healthy donors. The PCR made use of 60 Vbeta and 13 Jbeta primers. This table comes from immunoSEQ multiplex PCR, and its TCRdb copy is limited to in-frame clones, with some not included. The repertoire holds about 130,000 clones, with 80% as singletons. The receptor comes from a male donor in good health and CMV-seronegative. What was sequenced was PBMCs.

CDR3: CASSLDREDTQYF. Here the CDR3 DNA reads TGCGCCAGCAGCTTGGACAGGGAAGATACGCAGTATTTT. The rearrangement links TRBV5-1 to TRBJ2-3; TRBD1 is a possible D gene (6 bases). CDR1 is SGHRS, CDR2 YFSETQ, per germline. CDR3 length equals 13 residues. Trimming stripped 0 bases from V and 5 bases from J, with 7 bases between.